This T cell receptor (beta chain) was recovered during a study of cytomegalovirus exposure and HLA in healthy donors. It was with 60 Vbeta and 13 Jbeta primers that the PCR ran. In the study's own analysis: A later analysis tallied 80 million to 100 million unique TCR beta chains, about 12 million of them shared. Data came from immunoSEQ multiplex PCR; TCRdb stores just in-frame clones and leaves some out. Clone size and the V and J calls come from that table; the DNA yielded D and trimming. The table lists about 140,000 clones, 80% of them singletons, with over 1% in the top ten. Germline V gene sequence: CDR1 KGHSH, CDR2 LQKENI. Unmatched junction bases numbered 5, after V lost 6 bases and J lost 5 bases. CDR3 length equals 13 residues.

This TCR came from a female donor in good health and CMV-seronegative. This rearrangement joins TRBV18 to TRBJ2-7, with TRBD1 matching 9 bases. Input material: PBMCs. CDR3 sequence (DNA): TGTGCCAGCTCCGGGACAGGGAGGGACGAGCAGTACTTC. Encoded protein: CASSGTGRDEQYF.